Ten or more counts support the clone carrying this T cell receptor beta chain. TCRdb re-called the RT-PCR reads through MiXCR, storing one row per CDR3 protein. The data contain fewer than 650,000 distinct CDR3 sequences, approximately 13% of them seen just once; the ten biggest clones take up around 13%. The data originate from a study of response to subunit inactivated influenza vaccine. This sequence originates from a man in his fifties or sixties who received an inactivated influenza vaccine. The sample consisted of PBMCs from blood, taken roughly 6 weeks after vaccination.

Here the CDR3 reads CASSLATGIYSNQPQHF. In DNA, the CDR3 is TGTGCCAGCAGTTTAGCGACAGGGATTTATAGCAATCAGCCCCAGCATTTT. The gene calls are TRBV12-3 or TRBV12-4 and TRBJ1-5, with 7 bases identical to TRBD1. J was trimmed by 0 bases and V by 0 bases; bases with no gene match: 5. This CDR3 has 17 residues.